This T cell receptor (beta chain) came from a study of somatic mutations in cytotoxic T cells in rheumatoid arthritis. Trimming stripped 2 bases from V and 6 bases from J, with 15 bases between. This CDR3 has 15 residues. CDR1 is MDHEN, CDR2 SYDVKM, per germline. Generated by immunoSEQ multiplex PCR, the TCRdb table keeps only in-frame clones and is missing some. In the table there are around 15,000 clones, 82% of which are singletons. Overall study results and limits: A significant difference in CD8+ T-cell clonality was not found between rheumatoid arthritis patients and age-matched healthy controls. CD8+ clonality rose with age in rheumatoid arthritis patients, not healthy controls.

With respect to this clone: Its antigen is not known.

The specimen was CD8+ T cells sorted from blood. The chain couples TRBV28 to TRBJ2-3; D is possibly TRBD2 (6 bases). The source is a woman between 45 and 65 years old with rheumatoid arthritis. The CDR3 region is CASSLSPGVSDTQYF. DNA for the CDR3: TGTGCCAGCAGTTTAAGCCCGGGGGTCTCGGATACGCAGTATTTT.